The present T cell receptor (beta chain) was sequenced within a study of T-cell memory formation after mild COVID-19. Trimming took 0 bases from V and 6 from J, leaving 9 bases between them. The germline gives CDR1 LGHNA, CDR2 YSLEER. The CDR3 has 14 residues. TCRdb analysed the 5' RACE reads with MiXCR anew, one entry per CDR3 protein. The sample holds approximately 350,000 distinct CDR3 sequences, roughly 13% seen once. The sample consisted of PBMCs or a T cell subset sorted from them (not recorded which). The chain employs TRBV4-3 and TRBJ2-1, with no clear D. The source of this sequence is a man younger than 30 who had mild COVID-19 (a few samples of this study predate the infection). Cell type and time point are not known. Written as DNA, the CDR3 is TGCGCCAGCAGCCAAGAACCGAGCTCCAATGAGCAGTTCTTC. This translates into CASSQEPSSNEQFF.